This record concerns one T cell receptor beta chain sequence. Its antigen target is currently unknown. Base qualities are not at hand, and no much larger clone is one base apart. This record comes from a study of blood T cell repertoires in COVID-19 (dated by TCRdb to the early 2020s). Some background on the complete study: Collaborator samples came from the United States, Italy and Spain and covered acute and convalescent phases of COVID-19. The repertoires were released in a freely available public database intended as a resource for research on the immune response to SARS-CoV-2. The prospective study material was composed of cDNA or gDNA derived from T cells, B-cell-depleted T cells, or PBMCs. Where available, HLA class I and class II types were taken from metadata supplied by the sample provider and were not determined by assay-based typing. Samples were obtained from the ongoing ImmuneRACE study (first 160 participants) and from about 1,300 subjects provided by 6 global collaborators. Deeply sampled blood TCRbeta repertoires from subjects exposed to, actively infected with, or recovered from COVID-19 were included in the dataset. A de-identified subject ID, COVID-19 status, age in years and sex were almost always included in the sample metadata. The paper as a whole reports these results and caveats: The amount of clinical and demographic metadata varied by source and participant and was provided uncurated.

One collaborating source in Seattle enrolled patients during active infection and followed them longitudinally through the course of disease. Collaborating institutions collected whole blood in K2EDTA tubes following their own protocols. For TCRbeta analysis, collaborators shipped samples as frozen whole blood, isolated PBMCs, or DNA extracted from either of those sample types. TCRbeta CDR3 regions were amplified from genomic DNA by means of the immunoSEQ Assay, a bias-controlled multiplex PCR. The authors' analysis ran thus. The number of nucleated cells in each sample was estimated from the amplification of reference gene primers within the assay. Sequence reads were collapsed and filtered to measure the absolute abundance of every unique TCRbeta CDR3 rearrangement. For each sample, productive Simpson clonality was calculated as the square root of Simpson's diversity index over productive rearrangements. The clones in this table, taken by TCRdb from immuneACCESS, are in-frame only. Not every clone is retained; where verified, under half of the shortfall comes from an unresolved V gene, and the cause of the rest is unknown. The V and J calls and clone size are taken from that table; D and trimming were inferred from the DNA. The sample records 200,000 to 250,000 clones, approximately 80% of which are singletons. The ten top clones hold about 7.8% of the sample.

V is pared back by 6 bases and J by 3 bases, with 14 bases lying between the germline termini. The germline V gene encodes CDR1 SGHRS and CDR2 YFSETQ. The CDR3 starts with the cysteine, ends with the phenylalanine, and has 14 residues. Only the CDR3 portion is preserved as DNA: 42 bases, with reading frame beginning at the first base. The receptor comes from a woman at least 80 years old with COVID-19, enrolled during active disease. The chain links TRBV5-1 with TRBJ2-3; the D gene is perhaps TRBD2, on 6 matching bases. The sequenced sample consisted of peripheral blood. The nucleotides read TGCGCCAGCAAGGCCGGAGGGTGGACAGATACGCAGTATTTT. This is translated as CASKAGGWTDTQYF.